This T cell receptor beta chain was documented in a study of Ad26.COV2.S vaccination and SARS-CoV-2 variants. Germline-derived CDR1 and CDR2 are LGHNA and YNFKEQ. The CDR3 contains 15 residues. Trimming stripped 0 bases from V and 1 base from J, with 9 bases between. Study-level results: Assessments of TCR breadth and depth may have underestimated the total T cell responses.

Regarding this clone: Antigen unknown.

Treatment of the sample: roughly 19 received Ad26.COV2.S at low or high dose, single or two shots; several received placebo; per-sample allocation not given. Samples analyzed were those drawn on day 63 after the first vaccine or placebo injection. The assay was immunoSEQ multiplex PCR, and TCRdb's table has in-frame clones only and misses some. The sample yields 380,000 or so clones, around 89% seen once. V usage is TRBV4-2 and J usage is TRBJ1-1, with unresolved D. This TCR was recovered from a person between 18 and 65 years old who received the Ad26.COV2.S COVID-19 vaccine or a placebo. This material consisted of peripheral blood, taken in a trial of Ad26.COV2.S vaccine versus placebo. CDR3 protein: CASSQDFARNTEAFF. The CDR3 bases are TGTGCCAGCAGCCAAGATTTTGCCAGGAACACTGAAGCTTTCTTT.